These 11 T cell receptor beta chains came from one sample sequenced in a study of T cells in Graves' hyperthyroidism and ophthalmopathy. What was amplified from RNA transcripts were TCR beta CDR3 regions. Initially, a first-round RT-PCR of the TCR CDR3 employed the HTBI primer set. A single record per CDR3 protein comes from TCRdb applying MiXCR to the multiplex PCR reads. The repertoire holds 530,000 or so distinct CDR3 sequences, with about half as singletons. What was sequenced was peripheral blood or thyroid tissue (not recorded which). The source is a woman aged 18-35 years with Graves' hyperthyroidism.

The chain couples TRBV30 to TRBJ1-2; D is unresolved. The length of the CDR3 is 12 residues. V shed 4 bases and J shed 5 bases, with 11 bases lying between them. From germline, CDR1 is GTSNPN and CDR2 SVGIG (reference sequence). CDR3 sequence: CAWMGLVYGYTF. The CDR3 nucleotides are TGTGCCTGGATGGGTTTAGTTTATGGCTACACCTTC.

The chain couples TRBV7-6 to TRBJ2-1, with D possibly being TRBD1 or TRBD2 (5 bases each). The CDR3 has 14 residues. Germline V gene lookup returns CDR1 SGHVS and CDR2 FNYEAQ. V shed 0 bases and J shed 12 bases, with 15 bases lying between them. The CDR3, as DNA: TGTGCCAGCAGCTTAGCCTGGGGCCCGAGGGGGCAGTTCTTC. Its translation: CASSLAWGPRGQFF.

This clonotype was observed many times. The genes are TRBV5-1 and TRBJ2-7, with D tentatively TRBD1 (7 bases). The germline V gene encodes CDR1 SGHRS and CDR2 YFSETQ. Trimming shortened V by 0 bases and J by 0 bases, and 10 bases separated the two germline ends. The CDR3 sequence is 15 residues long. CDR3 region: CASSLAEGASYEQYF. CDR3 bases: TGCGCCAGCAGCTTGGCGGAGGGGGCCTCCTACGAGCAGTACTTC.

This sequence joins TRBV7-2 and TRBJ1-3, with TRBD1 identical over 7 bases. CDR3 length: 16 residues. In germline, CDR1 is SGHTA, CDR2 FQGNSA. Trimming removed 5 bases from V and 4 bases from J; junction bases left unmatched: 11. The DNA for the CDR3 is TGTGCCAGCAGCCTAGGGGGCACGGGATCCGGAAACACCATATATTTT. Protein: CASSLGGTGSGNTIYF.

This clonotype was recorded at least ten times. V is TRBV20-1 and J is TRBJ1-1; 7 positions match TRBD1. The J segment lost 7 bases and the V segment lost 6 bases, leaving 8 bases of the junction unmatched. The germline CDR1 and CDR2 sequences are DFQATT and SNEGSKA (reference sequence). The CDR3 is made up of 12 amino acids. Here the CDR3 reads CSASNTGDEAFF. The CDR3 DNA reads as TGCAGTGCAAGCAATACAGGGGATGAAGCTTTCTTT.

A note on this clonotype: The junction departs from germline at one end; a sequencing error may be responsible. The CDR3: CASSLAGTSF. The CDR3 nucleotides are TGTGCCAGCAGCTTGGCCGGGACATCCTTC. This chain uses TRBV7-9 with TRBJ1-2; perhaps TRBD1 as D (6 bases). Germline V gives CDR1 SEHNR, CDR2 FQNEAQ (reference sequence). This CDR3 region has 10 residues.

The J gene is TRBJ2-7, the V gene TRBV6-5, with a weak D call TRBD2 (5 bases). Per germline, CDR1 MNHEY and CDR2 SVGAGI. The CDR3 loop spans 15 amino acids. The V and J ends lost 5 bases and 0 bases respectively, with 14 bases between them. This CDR3 reads CASSRTLGSSYEQYF. The CDR3 nucleotides are TGTGCCAGCAGTAGGACTCTGGGTAGCTCCTACGAGCAGTACTTC.

This clonotype was recorded many times. V and J are TRBV7-2 and TRBJ2-5; D ambiguous. This CDR3 is 14 amino acids long. The germline V gene encodes CDR1 SGHTA and CDR2 FQGNSA. V was clipped by 4 bases and J by 2 bases, with 11 bases between them. The CDR3 reads CASSSSHLQETQYF. CDR3 DNA sequence: TGTGCCAGCAGCTCCTCACACTTGCAAGAGACCCAGTACTTC.

The chain employs TRBV6-2 or TRBV6-3 and TRBJ1-4, with D perhaps matching TRBD1 (5 bases). Between the trimmed V and J ends, which lost 0 bases and 5 bases, there was a span of 10 bases. CDR1 MNHEY and CDR2 SVGEGT come from the germline V gene. This CDR3 has 15 amino acids. The CDR3 sequence is CASSYSAAGNEKLFF. The CDR3 DNA reads TGTGCCAGCAGTTACTCGGCGGCAGGGAATGAAAAACTGTTTTTT.

The table lists this clonotype with many counts. The chain is built from TRBV7-2 and TRBJ1-3; 7 bases are shared with TRBD1. There are 17 residues in the CDR3. The V gene end was trimmed by 5 bases and the J gene end by 4 bases; junction bases not matched to a gene: 14. Germline V lookup: CDR1 SGHTA, CDR2 FQGNSA. The CDR3 coding sequence is TGTGCCAGCAGCGAAAACGACAGGGTAGCCATAGGAAACACCATATATTTT. It yields the protein CASSENDRVAIGNTIYF.

This clonotype showed up many times. The gene calls are TRBV7-2 and TRBJ2-7, with D uncertain. V was clipped by 1 base and J by 3 bases, with 16 bases between them. The germline V gene encodes CDR1 SGHTA and CDR2 FQGNSA. The CDR3 runs 16 residues. Here the CDR3 DNA reads TGTGCCAGCAGCTTAGGTTCAGGCGTTCCCCTCTACGAGCAGTACTTC. It is translated as CASSLGSGVPLYEQYF.